This passage covers 8 T cell receptor beta chains from one sample sequenced in a study of T cell responses to AZD1222 COVID-19 vaccine. Repertoires were generated with immunoSEQ multiplex PCR, while TCRdb's copy carries only in-frame clones and drops some. The sample carries roughly 120,000 clones, about 92% recorded once. This sample comprised peripheral blood, obtained on day 0 of AZD1222 vaccination. These receptors were taken from an adult in good health.

The chain is built from TRBV6-2 or TRBV6-3 and TRBJ1-2; D unclear. This CDR3 has 11 amino acids. The V gene's germline CDR1 is MNHEY and CDR2 SVGEGT. Trimming left V 4 bases short and J 8 bases short, with 8 bases between. The DNA of the CDR3 is TGTGCCAGCAGTTCACAGATCGGCTACACCTTC. It encodes CASSSQIGYTF.

The gene calls are TRBV19 and TRBJ2-7; TRBD2 agrees at 7 bases. Germline CDR1 reads LNHDA; CDR2 reads SQIVND (reference sequence). This CDR3 has 12 residues. Losses at the gene ends were 5 bases for V and 7 bases for J; bases not matched to a gene: 5. DNA of the CDR3: TGTGCCAGTAGTCTCGGAGCGGGGGAGCAGTACTTC. This sequence encodes CASSLGAGEQYF.

The rearrangement joins TRBV4-3 to TRBJ1-2; D call uncertain. V dropped 0 bases and J dropped 8 bases, with 10 bases sitting between them. This CDR3 spans 13 amino acids. Germline CDR1 is LGHNA and CDR2 is YSLEER. The CDR3 coding sequence is TGCGCCAGCAGCCAAGAGGGGAGAGGGGGCTACACCTTC. Its translation: CASSQEGRGGYTF.

The table lists this clone with a count of one. The gene calls are TRBV6-5 and TRBJ1-1; D is unclear. V shed 0 bases and J shed 4 bases, with 12 bases lying between them. The V gene's germline CDR1 is MNHEY and CDR2 SVGAGI. The CDR3 extends over 15 amino acids. The DNA of the CDR3 is TGTGCCAGCAGTTACTCGTTGGGGAAGGGCACTGAAGCTTTCTTT. Amino acid sequence: CASSYSLGKGTEAFF.

The J gene is TRBJ1-2, the V gene TRBV28; D call uncertain. CDR3 length: 13 amino acids. The V and J ends lost 2 bases and 4 bases respectively, with 8 bases between them. Germline loops: CDR1 MDHEN, CDR2 SYDVKM. CDR3 nucleotides: TGTGCCAGCAGTTTAGGCTTTTCCTATGGCTACACCTTC. Translation: CASSLGFSYGYTF.

The chain carries TRBV6-1 and TRBJ1-5; 9 nucleotides match TRBD1. The CDR3 consists of 17 residues. V lost 3 bases and J lost 7; bases outside the gene matches: 13. From germline, CDR1 is MNHNS and CDR2 SASEGT. The CDR3 nucleotides are TGTGCCAGCAGTGACAATCCCGGGACAGGGAGCCGCCAGCCCCAGCATTTT. Its protein product is CASSDNPGTGSRQPQHF.

The gene calls are TRBV10-3 and TRBJ2-7; TRBD2 might be the D (5 bases). The germline gives CDR1 ENHRY, CDR2 SYGVKD. This CDR3 has 16 amino acids. V lost 3 bases and J lost 6, with 21 bases in between. CDR3 DNA: TGTGCCATCAGTGAAGAAATTAAGGGAGTGACGGGCGAGCAGTACTTC. Translating it yields CAISEEIKGVTGEQYF.

The chain couples TRBV11-3 to TRBJ1-5; D call uncertain. The CDR3 is made up of 15 amino acids. The V end was cut by 4 bases, the J end by 4 bases, with 14 bases between. Germline values: CDR1 SGHNT, CDR2 YENEEA. In DNA form, the CDR3 reads TGTGCCAGCAGCTCTTATCGGGTGGAGAATCAGCCCCAGCATTTT. Its translation is CASSSYRVENQPQHF.